These T cell receptor beta chains were read from a single sample in a study of blood T cell repertoires in COVID-19. Clones were read by immunoSEQ multiplex PCR, and TCRdb kept only the in-frame ones, dropping some. The repertoire has 250,000 to 300,000 clones, approximately 86% of them found once; the top ten carry 1.5% to 2%. The sequenced sample was peripheral blood. Receptor source: a man aged 25-40 years with active or convalescent COVID-19. CDR3s include the opening cysteine and the closing phenylalanine or tryptophan. The D gene is left open where the match is weak. A clone size is listed for some rows: how often the clone was seen (once, few, many), or a class if it is expanded.

j_gene,abundance,d_gene,v_gene,CDR3nt,CDR3aa
TRBJ2-5,.,TRBD1,TRBV9,TGTGCCAGCAGCGTATCTGCCGGGACAGGATCGCAAGAGACCCAGTACTTC,CASSVSAGTGSQETQYF
TRBJ1-6,.,.,TRBV2,TGTGCCAGCAGTCTGGAGGCGATTAATAATTCACCCCTCCACTTT,CASSLEAINNSPLHF
TRBJ2-1,few,.,TRBV14,TGTGCCAGCAGCCAAGAGTACAGGGAGCAGTTCTTC,CASSQEYREQFF
TRBJ1-1,.,.,TRBV27,TGTGCCAGCAGTTTATCCCCAGGGAACACTGAAGCTTTCTTT,CASSLSPGNTEAFF
TRBJ2-2,once,.,TRBV19,TGTGCCAGTAGTATGGGGAGTATGACGGGTCTTTCCACCGGGGAGCTGTTTTTT,CASSMGSMTGLSTGELFF
TRBJ1-1,.,.,TRBV5-1,TGCGCCAGCAGCTTTATGTCGCGGACTGAAGCTTTCTTT,CASSFMSRTEAFF
TRBJ2-2,once,.,TRBV30,TGTGCCTGGAGTACGGGGGTACACACCGGGGAGCTGTTTTTT,CAWSTGVHTGELFF
TRBJ2-3,.,.,TRBV4-1,TGCGCCAGCAGCCAGGGGCAGGGGATCACAGATACGCAGTATTTT,CASSQGQGITDTQYF
TRBJ1-1,.,.,TRBV5-4,TGTGCCAGCAGCTGGGAACAGGAAAAAAAAGCTTTCTTT,CASSWEQEKKAFF
TRBJ1-1,.,.,TRBV6-6,TGTGCCTTGGGAGCGGGAGGGGTAGAAGCTTTCTTT,CALGAGGVEAFF
TRBJ1-2,.,TRBD1,TRBV12-5,TGTGCTAGTGGTTTCTTCGGACAGGGAGATGGCTACACCTTC,CASGFFGQGDGYTF
TRBJ1-2,.,TRBD1,TRBV2,TGTGCCAGCAGTGAAACGGGACAGAAGAACTATGGCTACACCTTC,CASSETGQKNYGYTF
TRBJ1-3,.,.,TRBV14,TGTGCCAGCAGCCAACTGTCTGGAAACACCATATATTTT,CASSQLSGNTIYF
TRBJ2-7,.,TRBD2,TRBV6-5,TGTGCCAGCACGGTGGCTAGCGGGGGCTACGAGCAGTACTTC,CASTVASGGYEQYF
TRBJ1-3,.,.,TRBV5-4,TGTGCCAGCAGCTTGGACGGCAGGGGCGGAAACACCATATATTTT,CASSLDGRGGNTIYF
TRBJ2-7,.,TRBD1,TRBV28,TGTGCCAGCATCCCCTTATTGGGGGGACAGGGGGCCTACGAGCAGTACTTC,CASIPLLGGQGAYEQYF
TRBJ2-1,.,.,TRBV10-2,TGCGCCAGCAGTGAGAACGGGTCTGGTGAGCAGTTCTTC,CASSENGSGEQFF
TRBJ1-5,.,TRBD1,TRBV19,TGTGCCAGTACTCGGGACAGGGGATATGGCAATCAGCCCCAGCATTTT,CASTRDRGYGNQPQHF
TRBJ2-7,.,.,TRBV30,TGTGCCTGGAGTGTCGATGGGGGGGGCAGCTCCTACGAGCAGTACTTC,CAWSVDGGGSSYEQYF
TRBJ1-4,.,.,TRBV12-3/TRBV12-4,TGTGCCAGCACCCGGGGGGGGAGTGAAAAACTGTTTTTT,CASTRGGSEKLFF
TRBJ1-1,.,.,TRBV13,TGTGCCAGCAGCTTAGCACTGATGAACACTGAAGCTTTCTTT,CASSLALMNTEAFF
TRBJ2-3,.,TRBD2,TRBV4-3,TGCGCCAGCAGCCAAGATGAAACTAGCGAGTTCACAGATACGCAGTATTTT,CASSQDETSEFTDTQYF
TRBJ2-3,.,.,TRBV4-3,TGCGCCAGCAGCCAAGACCGGGTAGATACGCAGTATTTT,CASSQDRVDTQYF
TRBJ2-1,once,.,TRBV7-2,TGTGCCAGCAGCTCATTGATGGGCCCCTCCTACAATGAGCAGTTCTTC,CASSSLMGPSYNEQFF
TRBJ1-2,.,.,TRBV19,TGTGCCAGTAGTATAAGTAGAGGAGTTCAGCATGGCTACACCTTC,CASSISRGVQHGYTF
TRBJ1-2,.,TRBD1,TRBV29-1,TGCAGCGTTGAAGATTTTGCGGGACAGCACCAAACTAACTATGGCTACACCTTC,CSVEDFAGQHQTNYGYTF
TRBJ2-1,.,TRBD1,TRBV11-2,TGTGCCAGCAGCTTAGGGAGCCCCGGCGCGACAGGGTTCGACAATGAGCAGTTCTTC,CASSLGSPGATGFDNEQFF
TRBJ1-5,once,.,TRBV3-1/TRBV3-2,TGTGCCAGCAGCGAGACAGGCTGGCCGCCCCAGCATTTT,CASSETGWPPQHF
TRBJ2-7,.,TRBD2,TRBV30,TGTGCCTGCCAACTTTACAGCGGGGGCAACGAGCAGTACTTC,CACQLYSGGNEQYF
TRBJ2-2,.,.,TRBV19,TGTGCCAGTAGTATTCAGGGTCGGGACACCGGGGAGCTGTTTTTT,CASSIQGRDTGELFF
TRBJ2-7,once,.,TRBV15,TGTGCCACCAGCAGAGATCGAGCAGGGGTTGGGTACGAAGACGAGCAGTACTTC,CATSRDRAGVGYEDEQYF
TRBJ2-5,.,TRBD2,TRBV3-1/TRBV3-2,TGTGCCAGCAGCCAAGGATTCCTTGCGGGGGTCCAAGAGACCCAGTACTTC,CASSQGFLAGVQETQYF
TRBJ1-1,.,TRBD1,TRBV19,TGTGCCAGTATCCCGGGACAGGGGATGCCCCAACCTGAAGCTTTCTTT,CASIPGQGMPQPEAFF
TRBJ1-6,once,TRBD1,TRBV6-5,TGTGCCAGCAGTTGGGACAGGAGCTCCTATAATTCACCCCTCCACTTT,CASSWDRSSYNSPLHF
TRBJ2-7,.,.,TRBV5-1,TGCGCCAGCAGCCTCAACACAGGGCGCCCGGGCGAGCAGTACTTC,CASSLNTGRPGEQYF
TRBJ2-7,.,.,TRBV18,TGTGCCAGCTCACGGCGGGATGGCTACGAGCAGTACTTC,CASSRRDGYEQYF
TRBJ2-1,.,TRBD2,TRBV5-4,TGTGCCAGCAGCTTGGGTGGTAGCGGGGGACCAAGCTCCTACAATGAGCAGTTCTTC,CASSLGGSGGPSSYNEQFF
TRBJ1-6,once,TRBD1,TRBV6-5,TGTGCCAGCAGCCGACAGGGCCGGACACCCCTCCACTTT,CASSRQGRTPLHF
TRBJ2-3,.,TRBD1,TRBV6-1,TGTGCCAGCAGTGAAGCGGGGACAGGACCCACAGATACGCAGTATTTT,CASSEAGTGPTDTQYF
TRBJ2-7,.,.,TRBV10-1,TGCGCCAGCAGTGCGGTGGCGGGCTCGGTCGAGCAGTACTTC,CASSAVAGSVEQYF
TRBJ2-3,.,TRBD2,TRBV7-6,TGTGCCAGCAGCTTAGGGGGCGGGGGGCCCACAGATACGCAGTATTTT,CASSLGGGGPTDTQYF
TRBJ1-1,.,.,TRBV11-2,TGTGCCAGCAGCCCGACGTCGTCAGGGAACACTGAAGCTTTCTTT,CASSPTSSGNTEAFF
TRBJ2-6,.,TRBD2,TRBV7-3,TGTGCCAGCAGCTCACTCGGGCTGGCGGGGGCTGGGGCCAACGTCCTGACTTTC,CASSSLGLAGAGANVLTF
TRBJ2-4,.,TRBD1,TRBV5-1,TGCGCCAGCAGCTTGGGCCAGGGGGAAGACATTCAGTACTTC,CASSLGQGEDIQYF